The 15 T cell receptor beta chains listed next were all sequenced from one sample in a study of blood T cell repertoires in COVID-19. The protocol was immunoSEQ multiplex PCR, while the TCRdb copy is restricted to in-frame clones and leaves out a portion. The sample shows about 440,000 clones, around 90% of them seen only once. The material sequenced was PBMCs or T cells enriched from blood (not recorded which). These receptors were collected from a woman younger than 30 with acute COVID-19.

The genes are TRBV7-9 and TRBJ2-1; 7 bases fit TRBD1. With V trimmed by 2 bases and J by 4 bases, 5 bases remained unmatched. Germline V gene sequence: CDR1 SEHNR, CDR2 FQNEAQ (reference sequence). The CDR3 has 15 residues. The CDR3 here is CASSLTTGPYNEQFF. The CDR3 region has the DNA TGTGCCAGCAGCTTAACGACAGGGCCATACAATGAGCAGTTCTTC.

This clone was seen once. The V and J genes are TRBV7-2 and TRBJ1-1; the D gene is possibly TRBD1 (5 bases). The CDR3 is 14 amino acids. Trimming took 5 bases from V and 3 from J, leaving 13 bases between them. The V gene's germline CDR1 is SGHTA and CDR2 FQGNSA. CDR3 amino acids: CASSPHRGYTEAFF. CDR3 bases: TGTGCCAGCAGCCCCCATAGGGGATACACTGAAGCTTTCTTT.

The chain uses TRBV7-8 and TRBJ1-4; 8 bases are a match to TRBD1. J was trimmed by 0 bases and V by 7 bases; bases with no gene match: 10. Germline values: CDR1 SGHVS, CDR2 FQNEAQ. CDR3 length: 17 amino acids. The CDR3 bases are TGTGCCAGCATTCAGGGGGCCTCCCTCGCAACTAATGAAAAACTGTTTTTT. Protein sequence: CASIQGASLATNEKLFF.

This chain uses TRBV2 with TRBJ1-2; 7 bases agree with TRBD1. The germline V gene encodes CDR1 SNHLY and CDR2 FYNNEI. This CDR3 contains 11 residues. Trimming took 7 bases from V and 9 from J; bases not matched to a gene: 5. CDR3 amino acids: CASILTGSYTF. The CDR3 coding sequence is TGTGCCAGCATTTTGACAGGGAGCTACACCTTC.

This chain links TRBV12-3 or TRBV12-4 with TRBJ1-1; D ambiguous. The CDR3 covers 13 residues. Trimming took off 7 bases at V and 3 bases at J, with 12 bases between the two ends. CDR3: CASKLHTDTEAFF. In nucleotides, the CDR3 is TGTGCCAGCAAGCTCCATACGGACACTGAAGCTTTCTTT.

CDR3 sequence (DNA): TGCGCCAGCAGCCAAGAGCCGGGACTAGCGTCCTACGAGCAGTACTTC. Amino acid sequence: CASSQEPGLASYEQYF. This chain connects TRBV4-1 to TRBJ2-7; 10 bases agree with TRBD2. Trimming cost V 0 bases and J 1 base; bases outside gene matches: 3. CDR3 size: 16 residues. In germline, CDR1 is MGHRA, CDR2 YSYEKL.

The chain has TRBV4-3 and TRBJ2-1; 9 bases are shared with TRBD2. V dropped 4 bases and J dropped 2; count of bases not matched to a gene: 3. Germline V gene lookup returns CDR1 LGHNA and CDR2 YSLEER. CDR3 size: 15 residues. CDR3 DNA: TGCGCCAGCAGCCGGACTAGCGAAGCCTACAATGAGCAGTTCTTC. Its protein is CASSRTSEAYNEQFF.

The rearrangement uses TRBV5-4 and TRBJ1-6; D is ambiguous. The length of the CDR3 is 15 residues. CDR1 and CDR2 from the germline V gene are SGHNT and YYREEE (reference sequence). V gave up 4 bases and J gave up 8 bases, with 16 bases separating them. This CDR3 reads CASSTPGEGDSPLHF. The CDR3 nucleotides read TGTGCCAGCAGCACGCCCGGGGAAGGAGATTCACCCCTCCACTTT. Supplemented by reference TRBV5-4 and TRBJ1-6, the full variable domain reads ETGVTQSPTHLIKTRGQQVTLRCSSQSGHNTVSWYQQALGQGPQFIFQYYREEENGRGNFPPRFSGLQFPNYSSELNVNALELDDSALYLCASSTPGEGDSPLHFGNGTRLTVT.

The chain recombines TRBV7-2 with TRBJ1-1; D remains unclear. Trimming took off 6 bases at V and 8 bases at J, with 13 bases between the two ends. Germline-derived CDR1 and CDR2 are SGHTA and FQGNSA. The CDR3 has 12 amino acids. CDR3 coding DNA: TGTGCCAGCAGGGTCGGAGGTAGGGAAGCTTTCTTT. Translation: CASRVGGREAFF.

CDR3 bases: TGTGCCAGCAGCTTCTTAGCGGGGGCCGTTGTGAGGTACAATGAGCAGTTCTTC. Its protein is CASSFLAGAVVRYNEQFF. V and J are TRBV5-6 and TRBJ2-1; TRBD2 matches at 9 bases. The CDR3 extends over 18 amino acids. Per the germline V gene, CDR1 is SGHDT and CDR2 is YYEEEE. J gave up 4 bases and V 2 bases, and 13 bases lay outside the gene matches.

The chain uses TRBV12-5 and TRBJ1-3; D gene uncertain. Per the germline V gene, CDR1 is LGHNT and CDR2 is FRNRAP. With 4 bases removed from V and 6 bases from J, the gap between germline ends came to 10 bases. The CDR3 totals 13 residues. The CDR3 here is CASGYSGANTIYF. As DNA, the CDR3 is TGTGCTAGTGGTTACAGTGGCGCAAACACCATATATTTT.

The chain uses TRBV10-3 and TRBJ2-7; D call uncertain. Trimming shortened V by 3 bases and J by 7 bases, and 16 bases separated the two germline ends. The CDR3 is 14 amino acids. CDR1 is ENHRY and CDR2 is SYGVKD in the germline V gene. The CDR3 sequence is CAISELSRMSEQYF. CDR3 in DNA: TGTGCCATCAGTGAACTAAGCAGAATGAGTGAGCAGTACTTC.

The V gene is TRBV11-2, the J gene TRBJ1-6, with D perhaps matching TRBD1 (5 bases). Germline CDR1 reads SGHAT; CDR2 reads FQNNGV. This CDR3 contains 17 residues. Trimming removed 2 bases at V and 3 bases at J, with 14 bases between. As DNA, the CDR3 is TGTGCCAGCAGCTTATTGGACAACCTTATCTATAATTCACCCCTCCACTTT. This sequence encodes CASSLLDNLIYNSPLHF.

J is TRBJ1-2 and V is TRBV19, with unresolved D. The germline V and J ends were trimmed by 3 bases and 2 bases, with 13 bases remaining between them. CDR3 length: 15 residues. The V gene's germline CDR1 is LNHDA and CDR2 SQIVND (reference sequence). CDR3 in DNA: TGTGCCAGTAGTATCGTCTTCGGAGGGAACTATGGCTACACCTTC. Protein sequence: CASSIVFGGNYGYTF.

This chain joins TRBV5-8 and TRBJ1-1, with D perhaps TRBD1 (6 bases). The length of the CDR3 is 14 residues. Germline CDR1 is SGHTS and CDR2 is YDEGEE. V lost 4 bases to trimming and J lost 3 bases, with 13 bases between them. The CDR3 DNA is TGTGCCAGCAGCAGGGGGGGGGTCTACACTGAAGCTTTCTTT. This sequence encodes CASSRGGVYTEAFF.